This is a list of T cell receptor beta chains from one sample in a study of response to subunit inactivated influenza vaccine. MiXCR was run by TCRdb on the RT-PCR reads, yielding one entry per CDR3 protein. The sample lists more than 600,000 distinct CDR3 sequences; around 20% were seen once. The input for sequencing was PBMCs from blood, taken 4 to 6 days after vaccination. Receptor source: a man between 45 and 60 years old who received an inactivated influenza vaccine. The CDR3 runs from the conserved cysteine through the conserved F or W. D genes are given only for firm matches. Rows give clone size only sometimes, using once, few, many, or a class for an expanded clone.

size	J	V	D	DNA	CDR3
NA	TRBJ2-1	TRBV6-2/TRBV6-3	TRBD1	TGTGCCAGCAGTCCTGGGACAGGGAAGTCCTACAATGAGCAGTTCTTC	CASSPGTGKSYNEQFF
many	TRBJ1-1	TRBV12-3/TRBV12-4	NA	TGTGCCAGCAGTCATATACTGAACACTGAAGCTTTCTTT	CASSHILNTEAFF
NA	TRBJ2-7	TRBV18	NA	TGTGCCAGCTCAATCGGGGGGCTCTACGAGCAGTACTTC	CASSIGGLYEQYF
NA	TRBJ2-1	TRBV3-1	TRBD2	TGTGCCAGCAGCCAACCGGGACTAGTGGCTGCTGAGCAGTTCTTC	CASSQPGLVAAEQFF
NA	TRBJ2-5	TRBV7-2	NA	TGTGCCAGCAGCTTATCTGGACTAATCCAAGAGACCCAGTACTTC	CASSLSGLIQETQYF
few	TRBJ2-1	TRBV6-2/TRBV6-3	TRBD1	TGTGCCAGCAGTTACTCTGGGCAGGGGGACAATGAGCAGTTCTTC	CASSYSGQGDNEQFF
few	TRBJ2-4	TRBV6-1	TRBD1	TGTGCCAGCAGGGACAGGGGGCAAGCCAAAAACATTCAGTACTTC	CASRDRGQAKNIQYF
NA	TRBJ2-7	TRBV2	NA	TGTGCCAGCAGTGAGGCCACGACTCCCTCCTACGAGCAGTACTTC	CASSEATTPSYEQYF
many	TRBJ2-7	TRBV7-3	NA	TGTGCCAGCAGCTTAACGAGGGAGTACGAGCAGTACTTC	CASSLTREYEQYF
few	TRBJ2-5	TRBV5-1	NA	TGCGCCAGCAGCTTGTCCGACACCCAAGAGACCCAGTACTTC	CASSLSDTQETQYF
few	TRBJ2-1	TRBV4-2	TRBD2	TGTGCCAGCAGCCAGCCGCTAGCGGGGGGGACCTACAATGAGCAGTTCTTC	CASSQPLAGGTYNEQFF
NA	TRBJ1-3	TRBV20-1	TRBD1	TGCAGTGCTAGTGGCCGACAGGGGCGAAACACCATATATTTT	CSASGRQGRNTIYF
NA	TRBJ1-5	TRBV12-3/TRBV12-4	NA	TGTGCCAGCAGTCATGACACTAGAATCGAATCCCAGCATTTT	CASSHDTRIESQHF
NA	TRBJ2-5	TRBV10-3	TRBD2	TGTGCCATCAAGGAAACTAGCGGGATGGAGACCCAGTACTTC	CAIKETSGMETQYF
NA	TRBJ1-3	TRBV12-3/TRBV12-4	NA	TGTGCCAGCAGTCCACAGGGTGGTAACACCATATATTTT	CASSPQGGNTIYF
few	TRBJ2-7	TRBV7-9	TRBD2	TGTGCCAGCAGCCGCGGGAGCGGGATATCCTACGAGCAGTACTTC	CASSRGSGISYEQYF
once	TRBJ2-5	TRBV7-9	TRBD2	TGTGCCAGCAGCTTTCGACTAGCGGCACAAGAGACCCAGTACTTC	CASSFRLAAQETQYF
few	TRBJ2-7	TRBV20-1	NA	TGCAGTGCTAGAAAACAAGCGAAGGTCGAGCAGTACTTC	CSARKQAKVEQYF
few	TRBJ2-5	TRBV5-1	TRBD2	TGCGCCAGCAGCCTGTGGGGGGGAGGCCCAGAGACCCAGTACTTC	CASSLWGGGPETQYF
NA	TRBJ2-7	TRBV28	TRBD2	TGTGCCAGCAGTTTTTCTAGCGGAGGGAACTACGAGCAGTACTTC	CASSFSSGGNYEQYF
NA	TRBJ2-6	TRBV29-1	NA	TGCAGCGTTGCGATGGTGACTGGGGCCAACGTCCTGACTTTC	CSVAMVTGANVLTF
NA	TRBJ2-1	TRBV29-1	NA	TGCAGCGTTGGACAGACAGCAAGCTCCTACAATGAGCAGTTCTTC	CSVGQTASSYNEQFF
few	TRBJ2-3	TRBV7-6	NA	TGTGCCAGCAGCTTATCCACCCAGCCCACAGATACGCAGTATTTT	CASSLSTQPTDTQYF
few	TRBJ1-1	TRBV12-3/TRBV12-4	NA	TGTGCCAGCAACCTAGTAGGACAACCGCGCACTGAAGCTTTCTTT	CASNLVGQPRTEAFF
NA	TRBJ1-1	TRBV29-1	TRBD1	TGCAGCGTTGAAGAGACACAGGGGATGGGCACTGAAGCTTTCTTT	CSVEETQGMGTEAFF
few	TRBJ2-7	TRBV12-3/TRBV12-4	TRBD1	TGTGCCAGCAGTTTAGAAGGAAGGACAGGCCGAACCTACGAGCAGTACTTC	CASSLEGRTGRTYEQYF
NA	TRBJ2-3	TRBV25-1	NA	TGTGCCAGCAGTGATTTTACAGGCACAGATACGCAGTATTTT	CASSDFTGTDTQYF
NA	TRBJ1-1	TRBV5-1	NA	TGCGCCAGCAGCCCTTCGGCTAGGGCGGTCACTGAAGCTTTCTTT	CASSPSARAVTEAFF
few	TRBJ1-5	TRBV5-6	NA	TGTGCCAGCCGGCGGAGGACAGCACTCGATCAGCCCCAGCATTTT	CASRRRTALDQPQHF
NA	TRBJ1-2	TRBV20-1	NA	TGCAGTGCCGATACCTATGGCTACACCTTC	CSADTYGYTF
NA	TRBJ2-1	TRBV6-2/TRBV6-3	NA	TGTGCCAGCAGCGGACGAAACTGGTTCGATGAGCAGTTCTTC	CASSGRNWFDEQFF
NA	TRBJ1-3	TRBV4-1	NA	TGCGCCAGCAGCCAGGACAGTGGAGGTGGAAACACCATATATTTT	CASSQDSGGGNTIYF
few	TRBJ2-7	TRBV7-2	TRBD1	TGTGCCAGCAGCCGAATATTGGGACAGGGGGCTGGAGAGCAGTACTTC	CASSRILGQGAGEQYF
few	TRBJ2-1	TRBV7-2	NA	TGTGCCAGCAGCTTAACGCCTAAGCCCAATGAGCAGTTCTTC	CASSLTPKPNEQFF
NA	TRBJ1-2	TRBV24-1	NA	TGTGCCACCAGTGGGTATCCAGGATCGTTTGGCTACACCTTC	CATSGYPGSFGYTF
NA	TRBJ1-2	TRBV12-3/TRBV12-4	NA	TGTGCCAGCAGTTTGGGGCGGGGAGGCTATGGCTACACCTTC	CASSLGRGGYGYTF
few	TRBJ1-6	TRBV12-3/TRBV12-4	NA	TGTGCCAGCAGTTCGACCGAGAGAACGAATTCACCCCTCCACTTT	CASSSTERTNSPLHF
few	TRBJ2-2	TRBV6-1	NA	TGTGCCAGCAGCCCAAGACTGAGCACAGTGGGGGCCGGGGAGCTGTTTTTT	CASSPRLSTVGAGELFF
few	TRBJ2-3	TRBV20-1	TRBD2	TGCAGTGCTAGAGATCTGGGGACTAGGTCCGGAGATACGCAGTATTTT	CSARDLGTRSGDTQYF
NA	TRBJ2-1	TRBV20-1	TRBD1	TGCAGTGCTACCGGGACAGGCCACAATGAGCAGTTCTTC	CSATGTGHNEQFF
many	TRBJ2-3	TRBV20-1	NA	TGCAGTGCTAGAAAGGGCGGACAGCAAAAGAGGGATACGCAGTATTTT	CSARKGGQQKRDTQYF
NA	TRBJ2-1	TRBV7-9	NA	TGTGCCAGCAGCTTTACTAGCCCCAATGAGCAGTTCTTC	CASSFTSPNEQFF
few	TRBJ2-3	TRBV20-1	NA	TGCAGTGCTAGAGATCGGTTGGTATCCACAGATACGCAGTATTTT	CSARDRLVSTDTQYF
few	TRBJ2-7	TRBV5-1	NA	TGCGCCAGCAGCAGTTCCAGGGACTACGAGCAGTACTTC	CASSSSRDYEQYF
NA	TRBJ2-1	TRBV7-2	NA	TGTGCCAGCAGCTTCGGTGATATTAAGTTCTTC	CASSFGDIKFF
NA	TRBJ1-2	TRBV27	NA	TGTGCCAGCAGTTTATTAGGCCCTAGGACGAAGCCAAACTATGGCTACACCTTC	CASSLLGPRTKPNYGYTF
NA	TRBJ2-3	TRBV7-2	NA	TGTGCCAGCAGCTTAGTGAGCCACACAGATACGCAGTATTTT	CASSLVSHTDTQYF